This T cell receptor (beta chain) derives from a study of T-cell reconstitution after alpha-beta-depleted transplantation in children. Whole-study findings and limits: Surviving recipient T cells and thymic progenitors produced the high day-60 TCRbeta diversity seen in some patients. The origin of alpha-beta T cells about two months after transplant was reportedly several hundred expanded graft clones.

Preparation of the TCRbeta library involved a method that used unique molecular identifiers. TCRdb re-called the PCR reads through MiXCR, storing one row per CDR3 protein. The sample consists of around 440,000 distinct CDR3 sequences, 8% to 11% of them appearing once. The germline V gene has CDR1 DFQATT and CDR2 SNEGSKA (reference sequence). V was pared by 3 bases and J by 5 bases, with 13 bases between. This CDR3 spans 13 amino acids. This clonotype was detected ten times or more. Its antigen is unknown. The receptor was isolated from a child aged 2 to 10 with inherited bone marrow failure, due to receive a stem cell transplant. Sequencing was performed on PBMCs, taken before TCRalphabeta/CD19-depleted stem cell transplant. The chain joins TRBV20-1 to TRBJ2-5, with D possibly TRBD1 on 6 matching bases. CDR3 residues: CSASLGRGETQYF. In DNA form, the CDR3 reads TGCAGTGCTAGCCTGGGCAGGGGTGAGACCCAGTACTTC.